Reported below is one T cell receptor beta chain. Its antigen is as yet unknown. A single record per CDR3 protein comes from TCRdb applying MiXCR to the 5' RACE reads. The table has just over 450,000 distinct CDR3 sequences, 13% to 15% seen once; the top ten hold over 0.5%. The data originate from a study of identical twins. Regarding the study as a whole: Models came in too low on out-of-frame TCR alpha sharing in monozygotic twins.

CDR3 length equals 15 residues. V dropped 3 bases and J dropped 4; count of bases not matched to a gene: 7. CDR1 and CDR2 from the germline V gene are KGHSH and LQKENI. This same sample was also part of a study on yellow fever vaccine responses in identical twins.

This TCR was recovered from a young woman in good health. Sequencing was carried out using CD4+ T cells sorted from blood. The chain employs TRBV18 and TRBJ2-3; 7 nucleotides line up with TRBD1. CDR3 sequence (DNA): TGTGCCAGCTCACCGACACACAGGGGTGCAGATACGCAGTATTTT. Translating gives CASSPTHRGADTQYF.